This T cell receptor (beta chain) was sequenced for a study of T cell responses to AZD1222 COVID-19 vaccine. Of note for this clone: Antigen unknown.

Notes on the study in general: The study identified only 6 or 7 AZD1222 recipients as seropositive at baseline.

Data came from immunoSEQ multiplex PCR; TCRdb stores just in-frame clones and leaves some out. This sample has about 150,000 clones, with approximately 90% found just once. The clonotype comes from an adult who received the AZD1222 COVID-19 vaccine. Source: peripheral blood, taken 28 days after the second AZD1222 dose.

The CDR3 loop reads CASSVGGGGSYEQYF. CDR3 coding DNA: TGTGCCAGCAGCGTAGGGGGAGGTGGCTCCTACGAGCAGTACTTC. The chain joins TRBV9 to TRBJ2-7, with a possible D match to TRBD2 (6 bases). Germline CDR1 reads SGDLS; CDR2 reads YYNGEE. V was shortened by 0 bases and J by 0 bases, with 10 bases between the two germline ends. The CDR3 length is 15 residues.